This T cell receptor (beta chain) was sequenced for a study of blood T cell repertoires in COVID-19. Authors' analysis steps: Amplification with reference gene primers provided the estimates of nucleated cell counts. TCRdb's copy holds only in-frame clones and misses some; the assay was immunoSEQ multiplex PCR. V and J calls plus clone size are reproduced from that table; the DNA served to infer D and trimming. The sample holds 42,000 or so clones, roughly 92% seen once. Germline assignment: CDR1 SGHTA and CDR2 FQGTGA. Germline trimming cut 5 bases from V and 8 bases from J; bases unmatched to any gene: 4. The CDR3 has 13 amino acids.

This chain links TRBV7-3 with TRBJ1-2, with 11 bases lining up with TRBD1. This TCR came from a man in his fifties with active COVID-19. Sequencing was performed on peripheral blood. The CDR3 reads CASSPDRGRGYTF. The CDR3 region has the DNA TGTGCCAGCAGCCCGGACAGGGGGCGCGGCTACACCTTC. Full variable domain (remainder filled in from reference TRBV7-3 and TRBJ1-2): GAGVSQTPSNKVTEKGKYVELRCDPISGHTALYWYRQSLGQGPEFLIYFQGTGAADDSGLPNDRFFAVRPEGSVSTLKIQRTERGDSAVYLCASSPDRGRGYTFGSGTRLTVV.